The entry below gives a single TCR beta chain sequence along with its context. Its antigen is unidentified. The use of a sample-barcoded 5' primer and a J-beta primer mix characterized a second PCR of about 7 to 12 cycles. Using its own MiXCR run on the 5' RACE reads, TCRdb lists one record per CDR3 protein. This sample yields roughly 800,000 distinct CDR3 sequences, of which 20% to 25% are seen a single time; 9% to 9.5% belongs to the top ten. The CDR3 loop spans 13 amino acids. The V end was cut by 0 bases, the J end by 13 bases, with 12 bases between. Germline-derived CDR1 and CDR2 are LNHNV and YYDKDF (reference sequence). The data stem from a study of blood T cells in healthy people across ages. Each donor had about 9.6 milliliters of peripheral blood drawn. Study-wide findings and caveats: Higher diversity and more naive CD4+ cells were features of long-lived donors, compared to aged donors.

The same sample was also studied in work on T cells of mothers and their children. That report notes: Samples were obtained from a few healthy Caucasian mothers and their six children. Over 8.5 million TCR beta CDR3 reads were obtained from each mother, and some 3.2 million from each child.

Material: blood. The clonotype originates from a boy younger than 18 in good health. The chain joins TRBV15 to TRBJ2-2; D gene ambiguous. The CDR3 spells CATSREANFGLFF. CDR3 nucleotide sequence: TGTGCCACCAGCAGAGAAGCAAATTTCGGGCTGTTTTTT.